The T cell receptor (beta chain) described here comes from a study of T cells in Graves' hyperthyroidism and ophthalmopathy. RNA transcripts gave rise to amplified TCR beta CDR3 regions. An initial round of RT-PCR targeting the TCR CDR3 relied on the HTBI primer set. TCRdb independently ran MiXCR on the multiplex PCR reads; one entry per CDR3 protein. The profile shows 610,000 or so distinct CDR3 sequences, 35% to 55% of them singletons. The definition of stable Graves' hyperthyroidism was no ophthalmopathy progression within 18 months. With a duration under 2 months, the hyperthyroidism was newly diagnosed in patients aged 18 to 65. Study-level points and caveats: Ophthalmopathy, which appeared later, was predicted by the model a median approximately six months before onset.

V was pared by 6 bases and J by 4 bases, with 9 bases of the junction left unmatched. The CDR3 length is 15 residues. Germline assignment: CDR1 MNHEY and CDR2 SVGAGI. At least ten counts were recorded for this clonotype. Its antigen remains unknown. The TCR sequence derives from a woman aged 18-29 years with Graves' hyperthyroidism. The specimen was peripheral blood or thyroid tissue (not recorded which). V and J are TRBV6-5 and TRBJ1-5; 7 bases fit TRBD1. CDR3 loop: CASRMTGRGNQPQHF. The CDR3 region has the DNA TGTGCCAGCAGAATGACAGGGCGGGGAAATCAGCCCCAGCATTTT.